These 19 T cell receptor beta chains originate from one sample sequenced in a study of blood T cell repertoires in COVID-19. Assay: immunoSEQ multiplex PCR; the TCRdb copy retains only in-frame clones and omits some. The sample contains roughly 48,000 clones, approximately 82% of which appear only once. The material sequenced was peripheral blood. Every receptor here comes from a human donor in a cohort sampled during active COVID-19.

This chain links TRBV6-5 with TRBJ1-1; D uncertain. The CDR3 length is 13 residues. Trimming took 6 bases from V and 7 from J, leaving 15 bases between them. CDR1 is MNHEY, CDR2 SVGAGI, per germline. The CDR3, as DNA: TGTGCCAGCAGGACGCCCACCGGAGTTGAAGCTTTCTTT. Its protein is CASRTPTGVEAFF.

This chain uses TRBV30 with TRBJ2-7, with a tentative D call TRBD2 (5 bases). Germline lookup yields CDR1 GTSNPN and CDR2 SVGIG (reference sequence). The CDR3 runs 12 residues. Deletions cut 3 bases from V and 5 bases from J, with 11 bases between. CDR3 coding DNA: TGTGCCTGGAGCGAGGGCCGACACGAGCAGTACTTC. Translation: CAWSEGRHEQYF.

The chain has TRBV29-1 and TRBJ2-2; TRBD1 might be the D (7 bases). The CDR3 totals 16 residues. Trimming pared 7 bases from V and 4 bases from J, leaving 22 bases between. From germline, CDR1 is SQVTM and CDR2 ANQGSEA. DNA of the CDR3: TGCAGCGCCCAGGGGGTGGCAGGGGGGAGCACCGGGGAGCTGTTTTTT. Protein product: CSAQGVAGGSTGELFF.

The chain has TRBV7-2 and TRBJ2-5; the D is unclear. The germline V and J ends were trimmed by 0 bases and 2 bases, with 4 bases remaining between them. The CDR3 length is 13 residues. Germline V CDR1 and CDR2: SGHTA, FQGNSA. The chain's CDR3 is CASSLARQETQYF. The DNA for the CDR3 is TGTGCCAGCAGCTTAGCGCGTCAAGAGACCCAGTACTTC.

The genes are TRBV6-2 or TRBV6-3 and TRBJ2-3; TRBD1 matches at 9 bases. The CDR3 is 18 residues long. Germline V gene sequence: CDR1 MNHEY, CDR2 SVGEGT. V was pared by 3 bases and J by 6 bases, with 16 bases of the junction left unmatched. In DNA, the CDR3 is TGTGCCAGCAGTTATTCCGGCCTGCGGGACAGGGTGATTGATACGCAGTATTTT. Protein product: CASSYSGLRDRVIDTQYF.

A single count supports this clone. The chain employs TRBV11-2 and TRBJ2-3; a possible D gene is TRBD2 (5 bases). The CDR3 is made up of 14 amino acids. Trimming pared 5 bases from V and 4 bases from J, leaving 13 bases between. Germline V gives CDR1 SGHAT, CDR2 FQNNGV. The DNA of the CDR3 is TGTGCCAGCAGCCTCGGGTTGGGAGCAGATACGCAGTATTTT. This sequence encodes CASSLGLGADTQYF.

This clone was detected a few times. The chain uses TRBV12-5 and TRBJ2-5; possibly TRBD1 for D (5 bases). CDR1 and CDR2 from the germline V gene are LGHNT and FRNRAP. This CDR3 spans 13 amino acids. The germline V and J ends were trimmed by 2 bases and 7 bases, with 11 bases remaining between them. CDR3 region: CASGLRGIGTQYF. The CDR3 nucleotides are TGTGCTAGTGGTTTGAGGGGAATCGGGACCCAGTACTTC.

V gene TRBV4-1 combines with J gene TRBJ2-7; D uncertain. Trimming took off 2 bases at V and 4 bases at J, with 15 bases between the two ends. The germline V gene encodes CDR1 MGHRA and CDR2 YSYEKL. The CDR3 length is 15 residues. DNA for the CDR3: TGCGCCAGCAGCCAACCCGAGTTGGGCCATTACGAGCAGTACTTC. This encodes CASSQPELGHYEQYF.

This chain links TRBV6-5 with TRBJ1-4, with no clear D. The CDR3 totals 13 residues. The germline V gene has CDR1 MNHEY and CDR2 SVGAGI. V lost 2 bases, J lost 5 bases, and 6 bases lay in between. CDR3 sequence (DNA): TGTGCCAGCAGTTACGTCGTCAATGAAAAACTGTTTTTT. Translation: CASSYVVNEKLFF.

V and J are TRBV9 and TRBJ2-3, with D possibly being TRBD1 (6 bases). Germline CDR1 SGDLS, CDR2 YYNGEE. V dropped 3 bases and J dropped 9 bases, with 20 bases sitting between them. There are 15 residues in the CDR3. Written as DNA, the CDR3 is TGTGCCAGCAGCGCCGACAGGCACGGCACAGGCACGCAGTATTTT. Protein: CASSADRHGTGTQYF.

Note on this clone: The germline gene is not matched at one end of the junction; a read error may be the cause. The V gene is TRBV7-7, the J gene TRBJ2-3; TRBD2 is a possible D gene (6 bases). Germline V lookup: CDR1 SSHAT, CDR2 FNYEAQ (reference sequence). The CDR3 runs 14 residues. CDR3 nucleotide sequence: TGTGCTAGCAGCATCGGGACTTTCCCAGATACGCAGTATTTT. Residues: CASSIGTFPDTQYF.

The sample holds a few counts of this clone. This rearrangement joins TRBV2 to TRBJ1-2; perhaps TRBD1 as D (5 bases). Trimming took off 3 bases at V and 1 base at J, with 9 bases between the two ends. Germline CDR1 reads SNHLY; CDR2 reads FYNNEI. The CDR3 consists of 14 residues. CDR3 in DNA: TGTGCCAGCAGTGAGAGGACAAGTAACTATGGCTACACCTTC. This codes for CASSERTSNYGYTF.

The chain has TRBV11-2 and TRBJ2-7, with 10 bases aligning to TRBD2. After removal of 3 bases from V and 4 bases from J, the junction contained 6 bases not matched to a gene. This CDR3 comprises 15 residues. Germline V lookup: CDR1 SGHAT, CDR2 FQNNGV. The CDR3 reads CASSFSGGPGYEQYF. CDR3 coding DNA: TGTGCCAGCAGCTTTAGCGGGGGGCCAGGGTACGAGCAGTACTTC.

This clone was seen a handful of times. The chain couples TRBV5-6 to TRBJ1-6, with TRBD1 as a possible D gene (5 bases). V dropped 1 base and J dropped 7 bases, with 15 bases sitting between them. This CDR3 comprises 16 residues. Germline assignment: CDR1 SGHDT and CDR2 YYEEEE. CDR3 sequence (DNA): TGTGCCAGCAGCTTGCGGGTACTCCCAGGGAATTCACCCCTCCACTTT. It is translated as CASSLRVLPGNSPLHF.

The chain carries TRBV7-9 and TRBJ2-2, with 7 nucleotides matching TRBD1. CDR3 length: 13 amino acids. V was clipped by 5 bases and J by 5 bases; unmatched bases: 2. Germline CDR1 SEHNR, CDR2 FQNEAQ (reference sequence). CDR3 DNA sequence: TGTGCCAGCAGCCCACAGGGGACCGGGGAGCTGTTTTTT. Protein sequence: CASSPQGTGELFF.

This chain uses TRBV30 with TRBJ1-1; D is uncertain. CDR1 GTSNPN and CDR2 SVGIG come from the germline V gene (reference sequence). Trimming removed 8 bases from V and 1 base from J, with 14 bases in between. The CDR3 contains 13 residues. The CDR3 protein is CAANRFGNTEAFF. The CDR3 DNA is TGTGCCGCAAATCGGTTCGGGAACACTGAAGCTTTCTTT. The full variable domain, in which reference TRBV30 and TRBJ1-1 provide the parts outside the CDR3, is SQTIHQWPATLVQPVGSPLSLECTVEGTSNPNLYWYRQAAGRGLQLLFYSVGIGQISSEVPQNLSASRPQDRQFILSSKKLLLSDSGFYLCAANRFGNTEAFFGQGTRLTVV.

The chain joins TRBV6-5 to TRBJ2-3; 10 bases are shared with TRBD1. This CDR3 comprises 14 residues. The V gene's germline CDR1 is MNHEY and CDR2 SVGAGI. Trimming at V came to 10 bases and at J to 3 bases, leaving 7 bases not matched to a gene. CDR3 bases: TGTGCCATTACCTGGGACAGGGGAACAGATACGCAGTATTTT. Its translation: CAITWDRGTDTQYF.

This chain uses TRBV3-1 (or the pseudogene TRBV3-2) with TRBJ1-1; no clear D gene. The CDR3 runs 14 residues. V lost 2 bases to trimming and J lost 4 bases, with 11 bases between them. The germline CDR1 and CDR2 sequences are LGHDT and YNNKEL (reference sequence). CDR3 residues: CASSQSERGTEAFF. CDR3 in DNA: TGTGCCAGCAGCCAATCCGAGCGAGGCACTGAAGCTTTCTTT.

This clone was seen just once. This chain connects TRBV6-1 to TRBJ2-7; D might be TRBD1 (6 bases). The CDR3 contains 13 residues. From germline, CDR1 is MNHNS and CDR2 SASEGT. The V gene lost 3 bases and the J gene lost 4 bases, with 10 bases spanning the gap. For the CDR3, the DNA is TGTGCCAGCAGTGAGGGACACCGATACGAGCAGTACTTC. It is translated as CASSEGHRYEQYF.